This entry lists 17 T cell receptor beta chains sequenced from one sample in a study of OX40 agonist ivuxolimab in advanced cancers. The assay was immunoSEQ multiplex PCR, and TCRdb's table has in-frame clones only and misses some. The repertoire holds about 60,000 clones, approximately 90% seen once, with around 3.9% in the top ten. The starting material was CD4+ or CD8+ T cells sorted from blood, obtained in a trial of the OX40 agonist ivuxolimab. The receptors originated from an adult with an advanced solid tumor such as melanoma, head and neck, liver or kidney cancer.

The rearrangement uses TRBV30 and TRBJ2-7; 7 nucleotides match TRBD2. After removal of 5 bases from V and 4 bases from J, the junction contained 8 bases not matched to a gene. Looked up from germline, CDR1 is GTSNPN and CDR2 is SVGIG (reference sequence). CDR3 length equals 13 residues. The CDR3 region is CAWGPIGGYEQYF. CDR3 DNA: TGTGCCTGGGGCCCAATCGGGGGGTACGAGCAGTACTTC.

The chain recombines TRBV7-6 with TRBJ2-3; TRBD2 matches 11 bases. Losses at the gene ends were 4 bases for V and 1 base for J; bases not matched to a gene: 4. The CDR3 length is 16 residues. Germline values: CDR1 SGHVS, CDR2 FNYEAQ. In nucleotides, the CDR3 is TGTGCCAGCAGCTACACTAGCGGGAGAGGCACAGATACGCAGTATTTT. Its translation is CASSYTSGRGTDTQYF.

This rearrangement joins TRBV28 to TRBJ2-7; TRBD1 is a possible D gene (6 bases). Trimming removed 5 bases from V and 3 bases from J, with 11 bases in between. The length of the CDR3 is 13 residues. From germline, CDR1 is MDHEN and CDR2 SYDVKM. CDR3 bases: TGTGCCAGCAGTGCCACAGGGTACTACGAGCAGTACGTC. Amino acid sequence: CASSATGYYEQYV.

The chain uses TRBV4-1 and TRBJ2-7; possibly TRBD2 for D (5 bases). CDR3 length equals 13 residues. Trimming removed 3 bases at V and 4 bases at J, with 10 bases between. Germline loops: CDR1 MGHRA, CDR2 YSYEKL. DNA of the CDR3: TGCGCCAGCAGCCAGACCCCGGGGTACGAGCAGTACGTC. It encodes CASSQTPGYEQYV.

The CDR3 DNA follows: TGTGCCAGCAGCCCAGGGGGAAACACCATATATTTT. Residues: CASSPGGNTIYF. The J gene is TRBJ1-3, the V gene TRBV5-4; D perhaps matches TRBD1 (5 bases). Germline V lookup: CDR1 SGHNT, CDR2 YYREEE (reference sequence). Trimming cost V 4 bases and J 4 bases, with 6 bases left between them. The CDR3 covers 12 residues.

This chain connects TRBV7-9 to TRBJ2-7; 13 positions agree with TRBD2. Per germline, CDR1 SEHNR and CDR2 FQNEAQ (reference sequence). The CDR3 consists of 19 residues. The V segment lost 2 bases and the J segment 6 bases; nucleotides outside the gene matches: 16. The CDR3 reads CASSLLTPPWTSGSFEQYF. The CDR3 DNA follows: TGTGCCAGCAGCTTACTAACCCCCCCTTGGACTAGCGGGAGTTTCGAGCAGTACTTC.

The rearrangement uses TRBV7-9 and TRBJ2-7; a weak D match, TRBD2 (6 bases). Trimming stripped 4 bases from V and 3 bases from J, with 13 bases between. CDR3 size: 14 residues. Germline V gene sequence: CDR1 SEHNR, CDR2 FQNEAQ (reference sequence). In DNA form, the CDR3 reads TGTGCCAGCAGCTCCCCGGGACTTAACTACGAGCAGTACTTC. Residues: CASSSPGLNYEQYF. The full variable domain, rest sourced from reference TRBV7-9 and TRBJ2-7, is DTGVSQNPRHKITKRGQNVTFRCDPISEHNRLYWYRQTLGQGPEFLTYFQNEAQLEKSRLLSDRFSAERPKGSFSTLEIQRTEQGDSAMYLCASSSPGLNYEQYFGPGTRLTVT.

This chain links TRBV11-2 with TRBJ2-5, with 12 nucleotides matching TRBD1. The J call may be incorrect, as the DNA end agrees better with TRBJ2-7. This CDR3 spans 15 amino acids. Germline V gene lookup returns CDR1 SGHAT and CDR2 FQNNGV. The CDR3 DNA reads as TGTGCCAGCAGCATCGGGACAGGGGGCGTTTACGAGCAGTACTTC. It yields the protein CASSIGTGGVYEQYF.

The chain uses TRBV5-1 and TRBJ1-3; tentative D call: TRBD1 (5 bases). Germline V gene lookup returns CDR1 SGHRS and CDR2 YFSETQ. This CDR3 spans 15 amino acids. The V end lost 0 bases, the J end lost 1 base, and 8 bases lay between the germline ends. The CDR3 loop is CASSLDGGSGNTIYF. The CDR3 nucleotides are TGCGCCAGCAGCTTGGACGGGGGGTCTGGAAACACCATATATTTT.

The chain carries TRBV5-1 and TRBJ1-2; 7 bases align to TRBD1. The CDR3 totals 16 residues. Germline CDR1 reads SGHRS; CDR2 reads YFSETQ. The J segment lost 3 bases and the V segment lost 0 bases, leaving 8 bases of the junction unmatched. The CDR3 sequence is CASSLGGTALDYGYTF. The CDR3 nucleotides read TGCGCCAGCAGCTTGGGAGGGACAGCCCTTGACTATGGCTACACCTTC.

This chain uses TRBV28 with TRBJ2-7; D may be TRBD2 (5 bases). V lost 8 bases and J lost 3, with 17 bases in between. The CDR3 length is 14 residues. Germline V CDR1 and CDR2: MDHEN, SYDVKM. The CDR3 sequence is CASRASGFDYEQYV. The CDR3 coding sequence is TGTGCCAGCCGTGCCTCGGGGTTTGACTACGAGCAGTACGTC.

The chain uses TRBV4-3 and TRBJ1-2; D unclear. Between the trimmed V and J ends, which lost 1 base and 5 bases, there was a span of 11 bases. CDR1 is LGHNA and CDR2 is YSLEER in the germline V gene. This CDR3 is 14 amino acids long. The CDR3 nucleotides read TGCGCCAGCAGCCAAGGATCGGGCGGGTATGGCTACACCTTC. Translated: CASSQGSGGYGYTF.

This rearrangement joins TRBV28 to TRBJ1-2, with TRBD1 matching over 8 bases. The CDR3 is made up of 14 amino acids. V trimming: 7 bases; J trimming: 4 bases; junction bases outside the gene matches: 8. Germline lookup yields CDR1 MDHEN and CDR2 SYDVKM. The CDR3 reads CASILGQASYGYTF. The DNA for the CDR3 is TGTGCCAGCATCCTGGGACAGGCAAGCTATGGCTACACCTTC.

The chain recombines TRBV28 with TRBJ2-7, with 8 bases identical to TRBD2. Trimming cost V 5 bases and J 3 bases; bases outside gene matches: 9. CDR1 and CDR2 from the germline V gene are MDHEN and SYDVKM. The CDR3 has 15 amino acids. The CDR3 nucleotides read TGTGCCAGCAGTCAGGTCGGGGGGGATCTCTACGAGCAGTACGTC. Encoded protein: CASSQVGGDLYEQYV.

This chain connects TRBV5-4 to TRBJ2-7; 10 bases map to TRBD1. CDR1 is SGHNT and CDR2 is YYREEE in the germline V gene (reference sequence). The CDR3 has 16 amino acids. J gave up 3 bases and V 0 bases, and 6 bases lay outside the gene matches. The CDR3 protein is CASSLGQGARFYEQYF. DNA of the CDR3: TGTGCCAGCAGCTTGGGACAGGGGGCCCGCTTCTACGAGCAGTACTTC.

The chain recombines TRBV19 with TRBJ2-7; D is perhaps TRBD2 (5 bases). Germline-derived CDR1 and CDR2 are LNHDA and SQIVND (reference sequence). The CDR3 sequence is 14 residues long. Trimming took 6 bases from V and 4 from J, leaving 16 bases between them. CDR3: CASSSGGGIYEQYF. CDR3 DNA sequence: TGTGCCAGTAGCTCAGGAGGCGGTATATACGAGCAGTACTTC.

This chain links TRBV10-3 with TRBJ2-1; TRBD2 matches 7 bases. Germline trimming cut 2 bases from V and 8 bases from J; bases unmatched to any gene: 9. CDR1 and CDR2 from the germline V gene are ENHRY and SYGVKD. CDR3 length equals 15 residues. CDR3 nucleotides: TGTGCCATCAGTGAGGGAGCGGGGTGGCTCGATGAGCAGTTCTTC. Translation: CAISEGAGWLDEQFF.